The rows below give T cell receptor beta chains drawn from one sample of a study of blood T cells in healthy people across ages. TCRdb passed the 5' RACE reads through MiXCR, listing each CDR3 protein once. The sample contains some 790,000 distinct CDR3 sequences, 25% to 35% of which appear only once. Specimen: blood. The receptor set was obtained from a woman of 80 years or more in good health. Both conserved end residues are part of each CDR3. D genes are given only for firm matches. Clone size appears in some rows only: once, few, many, or a class for an expanded clone.

DNA	CDR3	V	D	size	J
TGTGCCAGCAGCTCCCCCTCGGGCAGGGATGGCTACACCTTC	CASSSPSGRDGYTF	TRBV7-2	-	-	TRBJ1-2
TGTGCCAGCAAGTTGGGCGCCGGGGAGCAGTACTTC	CASKLGAGEQYF	TRBV2	-	-	TRBJ2-7
TGCGCCAGCAGCTGGGGACTAGATACGCAGTATTTT	CASSWGLDTQYF	TRBV5-1	-	many	TRBJ2-3
TGTGCCAGCAGACCAGAGGGGAACTACGAGCAGTACTTC	CASRPEGNYEQYF	TRBV12-3/TRBV12-4	-	-	TRBJ2-7
TGTGCCAGCAGTGAATCACCGGGGGCAAATGAGCAGTTCTTC	CASSESPGANEQFF	TRBV6-1	-	many	TRBJ2-1
TGCGCCAGCAGCTCGGCCGGGACAGTAGCTCTTATGACCTACAATGAGCAGTACTTC	CASSSAGTVALMTYNEQYF	TRBV5-1	TRBD1	-	TRBJ2-7
TGTGCCAGCAGCTTAGGTGGCGGGGGGGGAAAGGCCTATGGCTACACCTTC	CASSLGGGGGKAYGYTF	TRBV28	-	many	TRBJ1-2
TGCGCCAGCAGCTTGCGGACAGGGTCTGGAGGGGAAGCTTTCTTT	CASSLRTGSGGEAFF	TRBV5-1	TRBD1	many	TRBJ1-1
TGCAGTGCTAGCAAGGACGGAGGGTTAGAGACCCAGTACTTC	CSASKDGGLETQYF	TRBV20-1	-	many	TRBJ2-5
TGTGCCAGCAGCTTAGCAACTAGCGGGGGGGCGGGGACCCAGTACTTC	CASSLATSGGAGTQYF	TRBV7-2	TRBD2	many	TRBJ2-5
TGCGCCAGCAGCCAAGCCACGGCTTCTAGCACAGATACGCAGTATTTT	CASSQATASSTDTQYF	TRBV4-3	-	many	TRBJ2-3
TGTGCCATCCTACAGGGTTCGGACACTGAAGCTTTCTTT	CAILQGSDTEAFF	TRBV21-1	-	-	TRBJ1-1
TGTGCCAGCAGCAAAGAACGCCAGGGGGGTAGCAATCAGCCCCAGCATTTT	CASSKERQGGSNQPQHF	TRBV21-1	-	-	TRBJ1-5
TGCAGTGCCTCGGTGGGCACTGAAGCTTTCTTT	CSASVGTEAFF	TRBV20-1	-	-	TRBJ1-1
TGTGCCAGCAGCGACTTAGGGCAGGAGACCCAGTACTTC	CASSDLGQETQYF	TRBV6-6	-	many	TRBJ2-5
TGTGCCAGCAGCTTGTTCAATGTAGACACAGATACGCAGTATTTT	CASSLFNVDTDTQYF	TRBV5-5	-	many	TRBJ2-3
TGTGCCAGCAGCCCCTCCCGACAGGGGAACACTGAAGCTTTCTTT	CASSPSRQGNTEAFF	TRBV5-6	TRBD1	-	TRBJ1-1
TGTGCCAGCAGCCCGTTACTAGCGGGGGGCCCCGGGGAGCGGTTTTTT	CASSPLLAGGPGERFF	TRBV11-2	TRBD2	-	TRBJ2-2
TGCGCCAGCAGCTTGCAAGAGGGGTCGAATTCACCCCTCCACTTT	CASSLQEGSNSPLHF	TRBV5-1	-	few	TRBJ1-6
TGTGCCAGCATTGGAGGTGGTCAGGGACAAGGCGAGCAGTACTTC	CASIGGGQGQGEQYF	TRBV28	-	-	TRBJ2-7
TGTGCCAGCAGCCCTAGACCCGATTACTTAACTAATGAAAAACTGTTTTTT	CASSPRPDYLTNEKLFF	TRBV21-1	-	-	TRBJ1-4
TGTGCCAGCACGGGACAGGGGAGCGATACGCAGTATTTT	CASTGQGSDTQYF	TRBV6-5	TRBD1	many	TRBJ2-3
TGTGCCAGCAGTCTTAATGCCAACGTCCTGACTTTC	CASSLNANVLTF	TRBV2	-	many	TRBJ2-6
TGTGCCAGCAGCTTCGGGCTCAATCGTAATTCACCCCTCCACTTT	CASSFGLNRNSPLHF	TRBV11-2	-	-	TRBJ1-6
TGTGCCACCAGTGACCCGACAGATAGCAATCAGCCCCAGCATTTT	CATSDPTDSNQPQHF	TRBV24-1	-	few	TRBJ1-5
TGTGCCAGCAGCCGAGCGGGGGGGTCCGTCGGTGAGCAGTACTTC	CASSRAGGSVGEQYF	TRBV5-4	TRBD2	few	TRBJ2-7
TGTGCCAGTAGTATAGCCAATGGACAGTTTAGCAATCAGCCCCAGCATTTT	CASSIANGQFSNQPQHF	TRBV19	-	-	TRBJ1-5
TGTGCCAGCAGCACCGCCGGGCTCGGTGGGGCCAACGTCCTGACTTTC	CASSTAGLGGANVLTF	TRBV7-9	-	once	TRBJ2-6
TGCGCCAGCAGCCGAGGAGACAGCGCCCTGAGCTCCTATAATTCACCCCTCCACTTT	CASSRGDSALSSYNSPLHF	TRBV5-1	-	few	TRBJ1-6
TGTGCCATCAGCGAACAGGGGGCTAATGAAAAACTGTTTTTT	CAISEQGANEKLFF	TRBV10-3	TRBD1	-	TRBJ1-4
TGTGCCAGCCGACTAGCGAGGGGGCTGCCAGATACGCAGTATTTT	CASRLARGLPDTQYF	TRBV27	-	few	TRBJ2-3
TGTGCCAGCACCCTGACGGGCCCGGGAGGCACTGAAGCTTTCTTT	CASTLTGPGGTEAFF	TRBV6-2/TRBV6-3	-	-	TRBJ1-1
TGTGCCAGCAGTTACGGGGGCCAGGCTACCTACGAGCAGTACTTC	CASSYGGQATYEQYF	TRBV6-5	-	many	TRBJ2-7
TGTGCCAGCAGCTTGCCCGGACAGGCTTACAATGAGCAGTTCTTC	CASSLPGQAYNEQFF	TRBV11-1	TRBD1	many	TRBJ2-1
TGCGCCAGCAGCTTGGCGGCTAGCGGGCCCCAGGGCAATGAGCAGTTCTTC	CASSLAASGPQGNEQFF	TRBV5-1	TRBD2	many	TRBJ2-1
TGTGCCAGCAGCTTGACCCCGAAGGGACAGGGAACTGAAGCTTTCTTT	CASSLTPKGQGTEAFF	TRBV7-6	TRBD1	few	TRBJ1-1
TGTGCCAGCAGTGGGACTTACTACGAGCAGTACTTC	CASSGTYYEQYF	TRBV2	-	few	TRBJ2-7
TGTGCCAGCAGTTTAACCGGACAGTGGTCCCACAATGAGCAGTTCTTC	CASSLTGQWSHNEQFF	TRBV6-5	-	few	TRBJ2-1
TGTGCCAGCAGGCAGGCAAGCGGAGGCGAAGAGACCCAGTACTTC	CASRQASGGEETQYF	TRBV7-9	-	-	TRBJ2-5
TGTGCCAGCAGCTTGGCCGGGGGGGGCCTGACAGATACGCAGTATTTT	CASSLAGGGLTDTQYF	TRBV5-4	TRBD2	-	TRBJ2-3
TGTGCCACCAGCAGAGACACACAGGGGGCGACGGGAAACACCATATATTTT	CATSRDTQGATGNTIYF	TRBV15	TRBD1	few	TRBJ1-3
TGTGCCAACAGCTCACGGGTAGCGGGGGCCTACAATGAGCAGTACTTC	CANSSRVAGAYNEQYF	TRBV7-2	TRBD2	-	TRBJ2-7
TGCAGTGCTAGAGTGGCGGGAAATAGCAATCAGCCCCAGCATTTT	CSARVAGNSNQPQHF	TRBV20-1	-	many	TRBJ1-5
TGCGCCAGCAGCCAAGCCCTAAGGTTAGCGGGGGGCTCCTACAATGAGCAGTTCTTC	CASSQALRLAGGSYNEQFF	TRBV4-3	TRBD2	many	TRBJ2-1
TGTGCCAGCAGCTTACTGGCAGTGAACACTGAAGCTTTCTTT	CASSLLAVNTEAFF	TRBV7-9	-	-	TRBJ1-1
TGTGCCAGCAGCTCCCGCCTAGCGGGGGGAGGCATTCAGTACTTC	CASSSRLAGGGIQYF	TRBV12-3/TRBV12-4	TRBD2	-	TRBJ2-4
TGTGCCAGCAGCTTGAGGAGGGGGACTCGGTTCTTC	CASSLRRGTRFF	TRBV5-6	-	many	TRBJ2-1
TGTGCCGGCAGTGAAGCAGGGTATTCGGGCGAGCAGTACTTC	CAGSEAGYSGEQYF	TRBV6-1	-	-	TRBJ2-7
TGTGCCAGCAGCTTGAGCGCGGCAGGGGTTCAGCCCCAGCATTTT	CASSLSAAGVQPQHF	TRBV5-6	-	few	TRBJ1-5
TGTGCCAGCAGCCCACAGGGACGGCAGGGATATGGCTACACCTTC	CASSPQGRQGYGYTF	TRBV11-2	-	few	TRBJ1-2
TGCGCCAGCAGCCCGGGACAGCGGCAAGAGACCCAGTACTTC	CASSPGQRQETQYF	TRBV4-1	TRBD1	few	TRBJ2-5
TGTGCCAGCAGCTTCTACGGGAACACTGAAGCTTTCTTT	CASSFYGNTEAFF	TRBV7-2	-	many	TRBJ1-1
TGTGCCAGCAGTCCTGGAGTAGTGGGGACCTACGTGCAGTACTTC	CASSPGVVGTYVQYF	TRBV12-3/TRBV12-4	-	once	TRBJ2-5
TGCGCCAGCAGCTTGGAGGCGGGAGGGATGACTGAAGCTTTCTTT	CASSLEAGGMTEAFF	TRBV5-1	-	many	TRBJ1-1
TGTGCCAGCAGTTTTAGCCGAACTGAAGCTTTCTTT	CASSFSRTEAFF	TRBV12-3/TRBV12-4	-	many	TRBJ1-1